This T cell receptor beta chain comes out of a study of cytomegalovirus exposure and HLA in healthy donors. Study-wide points: Testing in vitro showed a few CMV-associated chains specific for CMV antigens.

Among the 120 subjects of the validation cohort, separate from the approximately 700-subject first cohort, were the donors. Data came from immunoSEQ multiplex PCR; TCRdb stores just in-frame clones and leaves some out. The sample carries roughly 200,000 clones, around 86% recorded once. Notes on this clone: The antigen remains unidentified.

V dropped 3 bases and J dropped 5 bases, with 11 bases sitting between them. This CDR3 is 14 amino acids long. Germline V lookup: CDR1 SGHRS, CDR2 YFSETQ. What was sequenced was PBMCs. The TCR was taken from a man aged 30 to 39 in good health and CMV-seropositive. The V and J genes are TRBV5-1 and TRBJ2-2, with D uncertain. The CDR3 region has the DNA TGCGCCAGCAGCTGGGTGTCAACTACCGGGGAGCTGTTTTTT. Translated, it gives CASSWVSTTGELFF.